These 23 T cell receptor beta chains came from one sample sequenced in a study of cytomegalovirus exposure and HLA in healthy donors. PCR employed 60 Vbeta and 13 Jbeta primers. Here immunoSEQ multiplex PCR was the method, and the copy in TCRdb shows in-frame clones only, minus some. The table includes 110,000 to 150,000 clones, 60% to 80% detected once. The sample comprised PBMCs. These receptors were collected from a man aged 35-49 years in good health and CMV-seronegative.

As concerns this clone: Other DNA sequences in the sample encode the same CDR3. The rearrangement joins TRBV18 to TRBJ2-3; D possibly corresponds to TRBD1 (5 bases). V was pared by 1 base and J by 3 bases, with 11 bases between. The germline CDR1 and CDR2 sequences are KGHSH and LQKENI. This CDR3 contains 15 residues. This chain's CDR3 is CASSPLQGRTDTQYF. CDR3 DNA: TGTGCCAGCTCACCACTCCAGGGTAGGACAGATACGCAGTATTTT. The full variable domain, with the rest looked up from reference TRBV18 and TRBJ2-3, is NAGVMQNPRHLVRRRGQEARLRCSPMKGHSHVYWYRQLPEEGLKFMVYLQKENIIDESGMPKERFSAEFPKEGPSILRIQQVVRGDSAAYFCASSPLQGRTDTQYFGPGTRLTVL.

V and J are TRBV5-6 and TRBJ2-7, with 7 bases identical to TRBD1. The CDR3 covers 13 residues. V trimming: 4 bases; J trimming: 5 bases; junction bases outside the gene matches: 6. The germline gives CDR1 SGHDT, CDR2 YYEEEE. CDR3 nucleotide sequence: TGTGCCAGCAGCCCTCGGGACAGCCACGAGCAGTACTTC. Protein product: CASSPRDSHEQYF.

This rearrangement joins TRBV19 to TRBJ2-5; D might be TRBD2 (5 bases). This CDR3 spans 16 amino acids. V was trimmed by 1 base and J by 7 bases, leaving 19 bases between them. Germline lookup yields CDR1 LNHDA and CDR2 SQIVND (reference sequence). The CDR3 spells CASSIGVDGSRGTQYF. CDR3 DNA sequence: TGTGCCAGTAGTATAGGAGTAGACGGGTCACGGGGGACCCAGTACTTC.

The genes are TRBV28 and TRBJ1-2; D might be TRBD1 (6 bases). CDR1 is MDHEN and CDR2 is SYDVKM in the germline V gene. This CDR3 comprises 13 residues. V lost 2 bases and J lost 5, with 9 bases in between. The CDR3 reads CASSLAGVYGYTF. Written as DNA, the CDR3 is TGTGCCAGCAGTTTAGCAGGGGTTTATGGCTACACCTTC.

The chain recombines TRBV6-5 with TRBJ1-5, with D maybe TRBD1 (5 bases). Trimming removed 5 bases from V and 4 bases from J, with 12 bases in between. Germline V gene data show CDR1 as MNHEY and CDR2 as SVGAGI. The CDR3 has 14 residues. The CDR3 is CASSPRQPNQPQHF. The CDR3 DNA reads as TGTGCCAGCAGTCCCCGACAGCCGAATCAGCCCCAGCATTTT.

In DNA form, the CDR3 reads TGTGCCTGGTGCCCCGGGGAGAGGAATGAAAAACTGTTTTTT. Encoded protein: CAWCPGERNEKLFF. The J gene is TRBJ1-4, the V gene TRBV30; D gene unclear. Germline V CDR1 and CDR2: GTSNPN, SVGIG (reference sequence). The CDR3 is made up of 14 amino acids. V gave up 5 bases and J gave up 5 bases, with 15 bases separating them.

The J gene is TRBJ2-1, the V gene TRBV7-9, with D possibly being TRBD1 (6 bases). The CDR3 consists of 15 residues. Germline V CDR1 and CDR2: SEHNR, FQNEAQ (reference sequence). Deletions cut 3 bases from V and 10 bases from J, with 19 bases between. CDR3 in DNA: TGTGCCAGCAGCTTCACAGGGATGGGTGATGGCGAGCAGTTCTTC. As protein: CASSFTGMGDGEQFF.

V usage is TRBV28 and J usage is TRBJ1-1; D is unclear. CDR3 size: 14 residues. Germline V gene sequence: CDR1 MDHEN, CDR2 SYDVKM. V was trimmed by 2 bases and J by 6 bases, leaving 13 bases between them. The CDR3 region is CASSLVGGEAEAFF. CDR3 DNA sequence: TGTGCCAGCAGTTTAGTAGGCGGGGAGGCTGAAGCTTTCTTT.

For the CDR3, the DNA is TGTGCCAGCAGCTTGAGGAGTGGCAGGGGGCTATCTGGGGCCAACGTCCTGACTTTC. It specifies CASSLRSGRGLSGANVLTF. The V and J genes are TRBV5-4 and TRBJ2-6, with 8 bases aligning to TRBD1. Germline trimming cut 1 base from V and 1 base from J; bases unmatched to any gene: 10. CDR3 length: 19 amino acids. Per germline, CDR1 SGHNT and CDR2 YYREEE (reference sequence).

The rearrangement uses TRBV28 and TRBJ1-2; D ambiguous. CDR3 length: 17 residues. Trimming took 6 bases from V and 4 from J, leaving 24 bases between them. From germline, CDR1 is MDHEN and CDR2 SYDVKM. CDR3 DNA sequence: TGTGCCAGCAGCCAACCCGTGGCGGAGAGCTCGCCCTATGGCTACACCTTC. Protein: CASSQPVAESSPYGYTF.

This chain connects TRBV9 to TRBJ2-6; D unresolved. Trimming shortened V by 0 bases and J by 0 bases, and 13 bases separated the two germline ends. Germline assignment: CDR1 SGDLS and CDR2 YYNGEE. The CDR3 has 18 amino acids. The CDR3 bases are TGTGCCAGCAGCGTAGGGAACAGTATAGTCTCTGGGGCCAACGTCCTGACTTTC. Translating gives CASSVGNSIVSGANVLTF. Full variable domain (outside the CDR3, taken from reference TRBV9 and TRBJ2-6): DSGVTQTPKHLITATGQRVTLRCSPRSGDLSVYWYQQSLDQGLQFLIQYYNGEERAKGNILERFSAQQFPDLHSELNLSSLELGDSALYFCASSVGNSIVSGANVLTFGAGSRLTVL.

The rearrangement uses TRBV7-9 and TRBJ2-7; 8 nucleotides agree with TRBD1. Germline trimming cut 5 bases from V and 6 bases from J; bases unmatched to any gene: 9. The germline CDR1 and CDR2 sequences are SEHNR and FQNEAQ (reference sequence). The CDR3 consists of 14 residues. In DNA form, the CDR3 reads TGTGCCAGCAGCACCGGACAGGGCGTTGGCGAGCAGTACTTC. Encoded protein: CASSTGQGVGEQYF.

The chain uses TRBV18 and TRBJ2-7, with a tentative D call TRBD1 (6 bases). The CDR3 length is 12 residues. V was clipped by 4 bases and J by 4 bases, with 8 bases between them. Germline V gene lookup returns CDR1 KGHSH and CDR2 LQKENI. CDR3 DNA: TGTGCCAGCTCACTACAGGGATACGAGCAGTACTTC. Amino acids: CASSLQGYEQYF.

This sequence joins TRBV10-3 and TRBJ2-7, with TRBD1 matching 8 bases. The V segment lost 3 bases and the J segment 5 bases; nucleotides outside the gene matches: 6. This CDR3 contains 14 residues. CDR1 and CDR2 (germline): ENHRY, SYGVKD. CDR3 bases: TGTGCCATCAGTGAATCGGGACAGGCTAACGAGCAGTACTTC. Translation gives CAISESGQANEQYF.

The chain links TRBV30 to TRBJ1-5; a weak D match, TRBD1 (5 bases). Germline CDR1 GTSNPN, CDR2 SVGIG (reference sequence). V lost 3 bases and J lost 0, with 9 bases in between. This CDR3 has 14 residues. For the CDR3, the DNA is TGTGCCTGGAGCACAGGTTATAGCAATCAGCCCCAGCATTTT. Encoded protein: CAWSTGYSNQPQHF.

This clone was seen a few times. The J gene is TRBJ2-7, the V gene TRBV10-1, with TRBD1 as a possible D gene (7 bases). Trimming stripped 2 bases from V and 4 bases from J, with 18 bases between. The CDR3 contains 16 residues. The germline V gene encodes CDR1 WNHNN and CDR2 SYGVQD (reference sequence). CDR3 nucleotide sequence: TGCGCCAGCAGTGAGGGATTAGGGGGCGCGGGATACGAGCAGTACTTC. This translates into CASSEGLGGAGYEQYF.

V gene TRBV10-3 combines with J gene TRBJ1-2, with 8 bases lining up with TRBD1. Germline lookup yields CDR1 ENHRY and CDR2 SYGVKD. Trimming cost V 0 bases and J 2 bases; bases outside gene matches: 8. The CDR3 is 17 residues long. The DNA for the CDR3 is TGTGCCATCAGTGAGTCGATAGCAGGGGGCGCAAACTATGGCTACACCTTC. This sequence encodes CAISESIAGGANYGYTF.

This chain joins TRBV7-6 and TRBJ2-3; TRBD1 is a possible D gene (8 bases). Germline V gene data show CDR1 as SGHVS and CDR2 as FNYEAQ. This CDR3 is 19 amino acids long. V lost 1 base, J lost 3 bases, and 23 bases lay in between. The DNA for the CDR3 is TGTGCCAGCAGCTTAGTTACTGCCTTCACAGGGGGGGCGACAGATACGCAGTATTTT. Residues: CASSLVTAFTGGATDTQYF.

This clone appeared many times. The chain joins TRBV9 to TRBJ1-4; the match to TRBD1 covers 9 bases. V lost 0 bases, J lost 11 bases, and 5 bases stayed unmatched. CDR3 length equals 14 residues. Germline V gene data show CDR1 as SGDLS and CDR2 as YYNGEE. This chain's CDR3 is CASSVGQGVGKLFF. The CDR3 DNA is TGTGCCAGCAGCGTAGGACAGGGGGTCGGGAAACTGTTTTTT.

In its sample, this clone was seen once. Different DNA sequences within this sample yield the same CDR3. The chain recombines TRBV28 with TRBJ2-7, with TRBD2 as a possible D gene (5 bases). The V and J ends lost 2 bases and 3 bases respectively, with 8 bases between them. Per the germline V gene, CDR1 is MDHEN and CDR2 is SYDVKM. The CDR3 covers 13 residues. CDR3 region: CASSLEGFYEQYF. CDR3 in DNA: TGTGCCAGCAGTTTAGAGGGATTCTACGAGCAGTACTTC.

V usage is TRBV6-5 and J usage is TRBJ1-6, with unresolved D. The CDR3 runs 16 residues. V lost 0 bases and J 0 bases, leaving 6 bases between the germline ends. The V gene's germline CDR1 is MNHEY and CDR2 SVGAGI. The CDR3: CASSYSSRSYNSPLHF. CDR3 in DNA: TGTGCCAGCAGTTACTCGAGTCGCTCCTATAATTCACCCCTCCACTTT.

V is TRBV28 and J is TRBJ1-2, with 7 bases matching TRBD1. The germline CDR1 and CDR2 sequences are MDHEN and SYDVKM. V shed 2 bases, J shed 4 bases, and the junction held 10 bases outside the gene matches. This CDR3 region has 16 residues. CDR3 DNA sequence: TGTGCCAGCAGTTTAACGCGGGGTCAGGGGGTCTATGGCTACACCTTC. Translation: CASSLTRGQGVYGYTF.

This chain uses TRBV7-2 with TRBJ1-2; a weak D match, TRBD1 (5 bases). The CDR3 runs to 15 residues. Germline V lookup: CDR1 SGHTA, CDR2 FQGNSA. V lost 1 base, J lost 2 bases, and 11 bases lay in between. Here the CDR3 DNA reads TGTGCCAGCAGCTTAGACCCAGGGATGAACTATGGCTACACCTTC. Its protein is CASSLDPGMNYGYTF.